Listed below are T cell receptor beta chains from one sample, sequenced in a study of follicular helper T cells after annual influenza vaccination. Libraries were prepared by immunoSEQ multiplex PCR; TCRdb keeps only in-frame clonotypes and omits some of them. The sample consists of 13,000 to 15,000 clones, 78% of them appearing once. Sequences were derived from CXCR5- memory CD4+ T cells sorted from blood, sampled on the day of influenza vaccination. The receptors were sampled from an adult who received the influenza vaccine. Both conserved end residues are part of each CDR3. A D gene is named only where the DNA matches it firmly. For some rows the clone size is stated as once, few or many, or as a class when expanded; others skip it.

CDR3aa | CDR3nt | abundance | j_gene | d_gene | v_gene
CASSLGVASGVITGELFF | TGTGCCAGCAGCTTAGGGGTGGCTAGCGGGGTGATCACCGGGGAGCTGTTTTTT | . | TRBJ2-2 | TRBD2 | TRBV11-3
CATLGGGSSYEQYF | TGTGCCACCCTAGGAGGGGGGTCGTCCTACGAGCAGTACTTC | once | TRBJ2-7 | . | TRBV28
CAISEISGGAYNEQFF | TGTGCCATCAGTGAGATTAGCGGGGGGGCCTACAATGAGCAGTTCTTC | . | TRBJ2-1 | TRBD2 | TRBV10-3
CASSQDRVPYEQYF | TGTGCCAGTAGTCAGGACAGGGTCCCCTACGAGCAGTACTTC | few | TRBJ2-7 | TRBD1 | TRBV19
CAISGTETTDTQYF | TGTGCCATCAGTGGTACAGAGACCACAGATACGCAGTATTTT | . | TRBJ2-3 | . | TRBV10-3
CATSREGLQPQHF | TGTGCCACCAGCAGAGAAGGACTTCAGCCCCAGCATTTT | few | TRBJ1-5 | . | TRBV15
CASSQGRVAGGHWAKNIQYF | TGCGCCAGCAGCCAAGGGCGAGTAGCGGGGGGTCATTGGGCCAAAAACATTCAGTACTTC | . | TRBJ2-4 | TRBD2 | TRBV4-1
CASNPADRGRGYTF | TGTGCCAGCAATCCAGCCGACAGGGGTAGGGGCTACACCTTC | . | TRBJ1-2 | TRBD1 | TRBV28
CASSPRGDTQYF | TGTGCCAGCTCACCACGGGGGGATACGCAGTATTTT | . | TRBJ2-3 | . | TRBV18
CASSQERADEAFF | TGCGCCAGCAGCCAAGAACGGGCAGATGAAGCTTTCTTT | . | TRBJ1-1 | . | TRBV4-3
CASSPQTSVSNQPQHF | TGTGCCAGCAGCCCACAGACCTCCGTTAGCAATCAGCCCCAGCATTTT | . | TRBJ1-5 | . | TRBV16
CASTAQGYYGYTF | TGTGCCAGTACCGCACAGGGTTACTATGGCTACACCTTC | . | TRBJ1-2 | . | TRBV19
CASSDPGGTKYSPLHF | TGTGCCAGTAGTGACCCCGGGGGGACCAAGTATTCACCCCTCCACTTT | . | TRBJ1-6 | . | TRBV19
CSVDPGGEDTQYF | TGCAGCGTTGACCCAGGGGGCGAAGATACGCAGTATTTT | . | TRBJ2-3 | TRBD1 | TRBV29-1
CASSLQGRGPYEQYF | TGTGCCAGCAGCTTACAGGGGCGGGGGCCCTACGAGCAGTACTTC | . | TRBJ2-7 | . | TRBV11-3
CASSLGGPSYPDEQFF | TGTGCCAGCAGCTTAGGTGGCCCTAGCTACCCCGATGAGCAGTTCTTC | . | TRBJ2-1 | . | TRBV7-6
CASSPGRDTQYF | TGTGCCAGCTCACCCGGCAGAGATACGCAGTATTTT | . | TRBJ2-3 | . | TRBV18
CASSQLDLTGSSYEQYF | TGCGCCAGCAGCCAATTGGATCTGACAGGAAGCTCCTACGAGCAGTACTTC | . | TRBJ2-7 | . | TRBV4-1
CAWSAFGEETQYF | TGTGCCTGGAGTGCGTTCGGGGAAGAGACCCAGTACTTC | . | TRBJ2-5 | . | TRBV30
CASSMVQPDTQYF | TGTGCCAGTAGTATGGTCCAGCCAGATACGCAGTATTTT | . | TRBJ2-3 | . | TRBV19
CASRNDNEKLFF | TGTGCCAGCAGGAATGACAATGAAAAACTGTTTTTT | . | TRBJ1-4 | . | TRBV2
CAWTFRQGNSPLHF | TGTGCCTGGACATTTAGACAGGGGAATTCACCCCTCCACTTT | . | TRBJ1-6 | TRBD1 | TRBV30
CATSRDSGAEGSPLHF | TGTGCCACCAGCAGAGATTCGGGGGCTGAAGGATCACCCCTCCACTTT | . | TRBJ1-6 | . | TRBV15
CASSLTSGGRTDTQYF | TGTGCCAGCAGCTTAACTAGCGGGGGACGCACAGATACGCAGTATTTT | . | TRBJ2-3 | TRBD2 | TRBV11-2
CAIRPTTGLAGESDTQYF | TGTGCCATCAGGCCCACTACGGGACTAGCGGGGGAGTCAGATACGCAGTATTTT | . | TRBJ2-3 | TRBD2 | TRBV10-3
CASSPGAASFYEQYF | TGTGCCAGCAGTCCAGGGGCGGCTTCCTTCTACGAGCAGTACTTC | . | TRBJ2-7 | . | TRBV27
CASSRGSYGYTF | TGTGCCAGCTCGAGGGGCTCGTATGGCTACACCTTC | few | TRBJ1-2 | . | TRBV7-2
CASSRDSRTDTQYF | TGTGCCAGCAGCCGGGACAGCCGCACAGATACGCAGTATTTT | . | TRBJ2-3 | TRBD1 | TRBV11-2
CASSFGGEQYF | TGTGCCAGCAGTTTCGGCGGAGAGCAGTACTTC | . | TRBJ2-7 | . | TRBV6-5
CAITNTSGGRTEAFF | TGTGCCATCACCAACACCTCAGGGGGCAGGACTGAAGCTTTCTTT | . | TRBJ1-1 | TRBD1 | TRBV10-3
CASSSMKTGNTEAFF | TGTGCCAGCAGTTCCATGAAAACGGGGAACACTGAAGCTTTCTTT | . | TRBJ1-1 | . | TRBV5-5
CASSTDRGKNSPLHF | TGTGCCAGCAGTACGGACAGGGGAAAAAATTCACCCCTCCACTTT | . | TRBJ1-6 | TRBD1 | TRBV6-1
CASSAPPKTGELFF | TGTGCCAGCAGCGCCCCCCCAAAGACCGGGGAGCTGTTTTTT | . | TRBJ2-2 | . | TRBV9
CASSDSGALYNEQFF | TGTGCCAGCAGTGACTCGGGGGCTCTCTACAATGAGCAGTTCTTC | . | TRBJ2-1 | . | TRBV6-4
CASSLRASGGAQEQFF | TGCGCCAGCAGCCTCCGGGCTAGCGGGGGGGCTCAGGAGCAGTTCTTC | . | TRBJ2-1 | TRBD2 | TRBV4-1
CASGQTTKF | TGTGCCAGCGGACAGACGACTAAATTC | . | TRBJ2-7 | . | TRBV6-5
CASTPDRVGQPQHF | TGTGCCAGCACCCCGGACAGGGTAGGTCAGCCCCAGCATTTT | . | TRBJ1-5 | TRBD1 | TRBV6-1
CASSLEVTYPGNTIYF | TGCGCCAGCAGCTTGGAGGTGACTTACCCTGGAAACACCATATATTTT | once | TRBJ1-3 | . | TRBV5-1
CASSPQGNYEQYF | TGTGCCAGCTCACCACAAGGGAACTACGAGCAGTACTTC | few | TRBJ2-7 | . | TRBV18
CASSPERGRGEQFF | TGTGCCAGCAGCCCCGAACGGGGGAGGGGGGAGCAGTTCTTC | . | TRBJ2-1 | . | TRBV7-9
CASSPGTGKLGETQYF | TGTGCCAGCAGCCCCGGGACAGGGAAACTGGGAGAGACCCAGTACTTC | . | TRBJ2-5 | TRBD1 | TRBV7-9
CAWSGSGGREGFF | TGTGCCTGGAGTGGGTCCGGGGGACGTGAGGGGTTCTTC | . | TRBJ2-1 | . | TRBV30
CAWSNTGSRIYGYTF | TGTGCCTGGAGCAACACCGGGAGCCGGATCTATGGCTACACCTTC | . | TRBJ1-2 | . | TRBV30
CASSPTPAGANVLTF | TGCGCCAGCAGCCCGACCCCCGCCGGGGCCAACGTCCTGACTTTC | . | TRBJ2-6 | . | TRBV4-3
CASSQGPTYEQYF | TGCGCCAGCAGCCAAGGCCCCACCTACGAGCAGTACTTC | few | TRBJ2-7 | . | TRBV4-1
CASSSRGGKRTDTQYF | TGTGCCAGCAGCAGCCGCGGCGGGAAACGCACAGATACGCAGTATTTT | . | TRBJ2-3 | . | TRBV11-2
CASSLSAGGWGETQYF | TGCGCCAGCAGCTTGTCAGCAGGGGGATGGGGCGAGACCCAGTACTTC | . | TRBJ2-5 | TRBD1 | TRBV5-1
CASSQGISNQPQHF | TGCGCCAGCAGCCAGGGGATTAGCAATCAGCCCCAGCATTTT | few | TRBJ1-5 | . | TRBV4-1
CASSESNQPQHF | TGCGCCAGCAGTGAGTCGAACCAGCCCCAGCATTTT | . | TRBJ1-5 | . | TRBV10-2
CASSQGGTGAFSPLHF | TGTGCCAGCAGCCAAGGAGGGACAGGCGCTTTTTCACCCCTCCACTTT | . | TRBJ1-6 | TRBD1 | TRBV4-2
CASRNEGTGSSPLHF | TGTGCCAGCCGGAACGAGGGGACAGGGAGTTCACCCCTCCACTTT | . | TRBJ1-6 | TRBD1 | TRBV2
CASSGHPNQPQHF | TGTGCCAGCAGTGGCCACCCCAATCAGCCCCAGCATTTT | few | TRBJ1-5 | . | TRBV2
CASSQEGGGSPDTQYF | TGTGCCAGCAGCCAAGAGGGAGGCGGTAGCCCAGATACGCAGTATTTT | . | TRBJ2-3 | . | TRBV4-2
CASGYEQYF | TGCGCCAGCGGCTACGAGCAGTACTTC | . | TRBJ2-7 | . | TRBV5-1
CASSYQSSYNSPLHF | TGTGCCAGCAGTTACCAGAGCTCCTATAATTCACCCCTCCACTTT | once | TRBJ1-6 | . | TRBV6-5